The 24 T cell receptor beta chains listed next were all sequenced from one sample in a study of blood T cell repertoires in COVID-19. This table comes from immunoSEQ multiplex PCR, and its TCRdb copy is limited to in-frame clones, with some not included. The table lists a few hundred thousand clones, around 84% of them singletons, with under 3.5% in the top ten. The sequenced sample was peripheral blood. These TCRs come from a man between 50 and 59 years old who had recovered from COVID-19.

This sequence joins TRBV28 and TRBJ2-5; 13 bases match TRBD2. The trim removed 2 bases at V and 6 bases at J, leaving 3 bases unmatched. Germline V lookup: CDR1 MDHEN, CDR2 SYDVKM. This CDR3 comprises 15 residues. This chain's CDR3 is CASSLRTSGRKTQYF. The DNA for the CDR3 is TGTGCCAGCAGTTTAAGGACTAGCGGGAGAAAGACCCAGTACTTC.

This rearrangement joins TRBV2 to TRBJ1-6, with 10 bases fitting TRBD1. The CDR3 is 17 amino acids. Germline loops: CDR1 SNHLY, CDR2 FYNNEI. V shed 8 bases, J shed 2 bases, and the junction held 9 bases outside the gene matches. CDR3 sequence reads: CASRGQGSLAYNSPLHF. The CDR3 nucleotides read TGTGCCAGCCGGGGACAGGGGAGTTTGGCCTATAATTCACCCCTCCACTTT.

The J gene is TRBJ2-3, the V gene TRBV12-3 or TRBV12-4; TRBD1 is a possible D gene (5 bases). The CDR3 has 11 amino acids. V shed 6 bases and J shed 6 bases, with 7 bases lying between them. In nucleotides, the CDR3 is TGTGCCAGCAGCAAGGGGGATACGCAGTATTTT. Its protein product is CASSKGDTQYF.

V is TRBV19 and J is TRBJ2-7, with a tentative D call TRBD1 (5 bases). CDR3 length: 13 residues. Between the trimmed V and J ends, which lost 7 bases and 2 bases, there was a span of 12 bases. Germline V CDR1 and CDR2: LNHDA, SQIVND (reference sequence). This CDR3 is CASKDSDTYEQYF. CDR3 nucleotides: TGTGCCAGTAAAGACAGCGACACCTACGAGCAGTACTTC.

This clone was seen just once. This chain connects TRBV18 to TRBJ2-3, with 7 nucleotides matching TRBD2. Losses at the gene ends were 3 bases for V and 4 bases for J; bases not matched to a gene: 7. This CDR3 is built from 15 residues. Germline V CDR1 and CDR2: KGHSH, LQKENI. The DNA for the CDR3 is TGTGCCAGCTCACCCCCGGGACTATATCCAGATACGCAGTATTTT. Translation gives CASSPPGLYPDTQYF.

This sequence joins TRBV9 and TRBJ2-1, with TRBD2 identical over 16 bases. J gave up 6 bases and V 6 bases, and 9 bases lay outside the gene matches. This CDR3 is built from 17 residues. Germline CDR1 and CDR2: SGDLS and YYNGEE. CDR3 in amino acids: CASTPGLAGGQGNEQFF. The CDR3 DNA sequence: TGTGCCAGCACTCCGGGACTAGCGGGAGGGCAGGGCAATGAGCAGTTCTTC.

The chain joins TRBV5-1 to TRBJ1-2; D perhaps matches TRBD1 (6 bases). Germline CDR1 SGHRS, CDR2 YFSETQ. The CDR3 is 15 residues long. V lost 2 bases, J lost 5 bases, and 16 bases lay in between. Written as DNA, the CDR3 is TGCGCCAGCAGCTTAAATACAGGGTCCCTTTATGGCTACACCTTC. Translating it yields CASSLNTGSLYGYTF.

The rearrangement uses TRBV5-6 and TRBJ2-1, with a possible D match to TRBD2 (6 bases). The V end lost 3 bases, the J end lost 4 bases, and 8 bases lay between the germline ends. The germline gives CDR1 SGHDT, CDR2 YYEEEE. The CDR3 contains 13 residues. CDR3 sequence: CASSSGTYNEQFF. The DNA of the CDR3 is TGTGCCAGCAGCTCCGGGACTTACAATGAGCAGTTCTTC.

CDR3 amino acids: CASSSYPFGSADNEQFF. In DNA, the CDR3 is TGTGCCAGCAGTTCATACCCCTTCGGGAGCGCCGACAATGAGCAGTTCTTC. The chain uses TRBV28 and TRBJ2-1, with D possibly TRBD2 on 6 matching bases. Per the germline V gene, CDR1 is MDHEN and CDR2 is SYDVKM. CDR3 length: 17 residues. V dropped 4 bases and J dropped 5 bases, with 21 bases sitting between them.

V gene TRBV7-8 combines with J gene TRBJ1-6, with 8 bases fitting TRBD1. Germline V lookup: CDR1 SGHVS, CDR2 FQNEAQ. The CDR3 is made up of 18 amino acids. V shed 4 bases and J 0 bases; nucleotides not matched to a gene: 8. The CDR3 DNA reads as TGTGCCAGCAGCTACACAGGGGGGAGGAGCTCCTATAATTCACCCCTCCACTTT. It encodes CASSYTGGRSSYNSPLHF.

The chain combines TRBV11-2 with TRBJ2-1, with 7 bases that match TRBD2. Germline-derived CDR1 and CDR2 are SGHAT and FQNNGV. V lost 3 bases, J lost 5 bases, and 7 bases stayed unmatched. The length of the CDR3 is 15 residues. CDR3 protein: CASSFKASGNNEQFF. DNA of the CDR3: TGTGCCAGCAGCTTTAAGGCTAGCGGTAACAATGAGCAGTTCTTC.

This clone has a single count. As DNA, the CDR3 is TGTGCCAGCTCACCTCCTCTAGCGGGAGGGAAGGATGAGCAGTTCTTC. It encodes CASSPPLAGGKDEQFF. The chain joins TRBV18 to TRBJ2-1, with 12 bases that match TRBD2. Germline CDR1 is KGHSH and CDR2 is LQKENI. V lost 3 bases, J lost 8 bases, and 8 bases stayed unmatched. CDR3 length: 16 amino acids.

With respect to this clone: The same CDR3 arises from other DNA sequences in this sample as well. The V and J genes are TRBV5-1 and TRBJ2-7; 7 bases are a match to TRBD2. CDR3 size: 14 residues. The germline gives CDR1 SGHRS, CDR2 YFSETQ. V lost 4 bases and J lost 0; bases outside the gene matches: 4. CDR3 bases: TGCGCCAGCAGCCTAGCGGCCTCCTCCTACGAGCAGTACTTC. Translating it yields CASSLAASSYEQYF.

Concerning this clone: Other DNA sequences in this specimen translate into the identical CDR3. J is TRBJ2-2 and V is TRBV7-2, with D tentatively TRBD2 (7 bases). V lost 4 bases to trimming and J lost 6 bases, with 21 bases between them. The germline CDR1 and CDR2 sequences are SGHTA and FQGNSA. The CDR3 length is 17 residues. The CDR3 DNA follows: TGTGCCAGCAGCTCCCGGGGGGCGGGCTCGCGGGCCGGGGAGCTGTTTTTT. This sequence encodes CASSSRGAGSRAGELFF.

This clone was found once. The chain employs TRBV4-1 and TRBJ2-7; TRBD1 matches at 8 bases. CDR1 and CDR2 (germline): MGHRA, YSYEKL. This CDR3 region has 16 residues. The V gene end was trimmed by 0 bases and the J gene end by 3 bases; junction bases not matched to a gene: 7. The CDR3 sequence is CASSQDRYGQGYEQYF. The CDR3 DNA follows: TGCGCCAGCAGCCAAGATAGGTACGGACAGGGCTACGAGCAGTACTTC.

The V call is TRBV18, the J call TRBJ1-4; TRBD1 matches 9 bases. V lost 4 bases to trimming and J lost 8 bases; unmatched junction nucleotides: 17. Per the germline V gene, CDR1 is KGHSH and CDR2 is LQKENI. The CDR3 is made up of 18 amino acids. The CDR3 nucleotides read TGTGCCAGCTCACTGGGACAGGGAAAGTCAAAGTCCGGGGAAAAACTGTTTTTT. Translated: CASSLGQGKSKSGEKLFF.

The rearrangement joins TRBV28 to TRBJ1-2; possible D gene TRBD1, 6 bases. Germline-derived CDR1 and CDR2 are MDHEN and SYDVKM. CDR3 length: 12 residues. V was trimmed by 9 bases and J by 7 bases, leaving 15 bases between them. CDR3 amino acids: CASYTHRVGYTF. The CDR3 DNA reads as TGTGCCAGTTACACGCACAGGGTTGGCTACACCTTC.

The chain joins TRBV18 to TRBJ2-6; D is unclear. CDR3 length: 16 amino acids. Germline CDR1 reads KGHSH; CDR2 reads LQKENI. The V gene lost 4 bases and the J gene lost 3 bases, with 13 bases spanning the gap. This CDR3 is CASSQSAVLGANVLTF. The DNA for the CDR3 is TGTGCCAGCTCACAAAGTGCTGTACTTGGGGCCAACGTCCTGACTTTC.

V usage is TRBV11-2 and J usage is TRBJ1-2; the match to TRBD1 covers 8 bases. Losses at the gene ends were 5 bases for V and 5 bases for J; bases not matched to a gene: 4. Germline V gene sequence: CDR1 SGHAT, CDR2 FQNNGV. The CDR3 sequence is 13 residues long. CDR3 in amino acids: CASSVTGVYGYTF. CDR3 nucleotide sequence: TGTGCCAGCAGCGTGACAGGGGTATATGGCTACACCTTC.

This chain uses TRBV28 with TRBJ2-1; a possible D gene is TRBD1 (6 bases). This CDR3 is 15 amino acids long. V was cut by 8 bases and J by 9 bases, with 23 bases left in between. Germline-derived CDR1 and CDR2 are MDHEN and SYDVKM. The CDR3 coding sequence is TGTGCCAGCGAACCGTCCGGGACAAAGAAGTCTGAGCAGTTCTTC. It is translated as CASEPSGTKKSEQFF.

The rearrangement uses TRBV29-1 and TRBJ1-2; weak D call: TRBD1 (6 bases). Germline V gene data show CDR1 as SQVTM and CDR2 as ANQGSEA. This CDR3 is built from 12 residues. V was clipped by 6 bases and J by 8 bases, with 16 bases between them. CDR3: CSVPGVVGGYTF. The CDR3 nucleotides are TGCAGCGTCCCAGGGGTGGTAGGCGGCTACACCTTC.

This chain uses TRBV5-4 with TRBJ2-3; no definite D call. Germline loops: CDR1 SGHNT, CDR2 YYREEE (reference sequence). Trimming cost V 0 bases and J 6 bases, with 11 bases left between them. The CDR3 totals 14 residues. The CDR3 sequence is CASSLGVSPDTQYF. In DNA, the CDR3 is TGTGCCAGCAGCTTGGGCGTTAGCCCGGATACGCAGTATTTT.

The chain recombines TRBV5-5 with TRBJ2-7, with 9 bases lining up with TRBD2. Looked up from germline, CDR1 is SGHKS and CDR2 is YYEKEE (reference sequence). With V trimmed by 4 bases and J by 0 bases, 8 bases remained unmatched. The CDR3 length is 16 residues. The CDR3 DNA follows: TGTGCCAGCAGCCCAGGACTAGCGAGTGCCTCCTACGAGCAGTACTTC. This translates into CASSPGLASASYEQYF. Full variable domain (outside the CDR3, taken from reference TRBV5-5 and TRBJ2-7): DAGVTQSPTHLIKTRGQQVTLRCSPISGHKSVSWYQQVLGQGPQFIFQYYEKEERGRGNFPDRFSARQFPNYSSELNVNALLLGDSALYLCASSPGLASASYEQYFGPGTRLTVT.

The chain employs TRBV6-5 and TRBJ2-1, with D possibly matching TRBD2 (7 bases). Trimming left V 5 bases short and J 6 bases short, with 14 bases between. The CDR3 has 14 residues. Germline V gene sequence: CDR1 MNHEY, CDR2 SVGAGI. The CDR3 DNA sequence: TGTGCCAGCAGTCATCAGGGAGGGGGCAATGAGCAGTTCTTC. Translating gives CASSHQGGGNEQFF.